This is a list of T cell receptor beta chains from one sample in a study of identical twins. TCRdb re-called the 5' RACE reads with MiXCR, one entry per CDR3 protein. Of around 1.7 million distinct CDR3 sequences detected, roughly 35% appear once; the ten largest clones hold under 0.35%. The sequencing input was cord blood. Source of these receptors: a newborn girl in good health. The CDR3 runs from the conserved cysteine through the conserved F or W. A D gene is named only where the DNA matches it firmly. Only part of the rows carry a size: once, few, many, or a class if the clone is expanded.

TRBD1	TRBV20-1	few	TRBJ1-5	CSASTDRVQPQHF	TGCAGTGCTAGTACTGACAGGGTCCAGCCCCAGCATTTT
TRBD1	TRBV2	.	TRBJ2-5	CASRHGQGASYNEQYF	TGTGCCAGCAGACACGGACAGGGGGCCTCCTACAATGAGCAGTACTTC
TRBD1	TRBV20-1	once	TRBJ1-1	CSAHPTGGGPEAFF	TGCAGTGCCCACCCGACAGGGGGCGGCCCTGAAGCTTTCTTT
.	TRBV5-1	.	TRBJ2-4	CASSQRALYGQYF	TGCGCCAGCAGCCAACGGGCCCTCTACGGGCAGTACTTC
TRBD2	TRBV10-2	.	TRBJ2-1	CASSEELAGIYNEQFF	TGCGCCAGCAGTGAGGAGTTAGCGGGCATCTACAATGAGCAGTTCTTC
TRBD1	TRBV20-1	few	TRBJ1-6	CSARGRQGNNSPLHF	TGCAGTGCTAGAGGCCGACAGGGAAATAATTCACCCCTCCACTTT
.	TRBV3-1	.	TRBJ1-1	CASSQPGSYTEAFF	TGTGCCAGCAGCCAACCAGGGTCGTACACTGAAGCTTTCTTT
.	TRBV6-1	.	TRBJ2-3	CASSVRGRITDTQYF	TGTGCCAGCAGTGTGCGGGGGCGGATAACAGATACGCAGTATTTT
TRBD2	TRBV5-1	.	TRBJ2-1	CASSQEGLVHEQFF	TGCGCCAGCAGCCAGGAAGGACTAGTACATGAGCAGTTCTTC
.	TRBV12-5	.	TRBJ2-7	CASVRGGDNEQYF	TGTGCCTCCGTCCGGGGAGGGGACAATGAGCAGTACTTC
TRBD2	TRBV25-1	few	TRBJ2-1	CASSPWTSGGVYNEQFF	TGTGCCAGCAGCCCCTGGACTAGCGGGGGGGTTTACAATGAGCAGTTCTTC
.	TRBV12-3/TRBV12-4	few	TRBJ2-3	CASSFRSSYRVSTDTQYF	TGTGCCAGCAGTTTTCGCTCGTCCTACAGGGTTAGCACAGATACGCAGTATTTT
.	TRBV12-3/TRBV12-4	few	TRBJ2-7	CASSLTGAREQYF	TGTGCCAGCAGTTTAACGGGGGCGCGGGAGCAGTACTTC
TRBD1	TRBV14	.	TRBJ2-1	CASSPGQVFEQFF	TGTGCCAGCAGCCCTGGACAGGTTTTCGAGCAGTTCTTC
.	TRBV12-3/TRBV12-4	.	TRBJ1-5	CASSPGGGRNQPQHF	TGTGCCAGCAGCCCCGGGGGGGGCCGCAATCAGCCCCAGCATTTT
.	TRBV27	few	TRBJ1-1	CASSLYVPLAHEAFF	TGTGCCAGCAGTTTATACGTTCCCCTAGCCCATGAAGCTTTCTTT
.	TRBV2	many	TRBJ2-6	CASSEHATGANVLTF	TGTGCCAGCAGTGAACATGCGACTGGGGCCAACGTCCTGACTTTC
TRBD1	TRBV5-1	many	TRBJ2-4	CASSLGQGASKNIQYF	TGCGCCAGCAGCTTAGGACAGGGTGCCTCCAAAAACATTCAGTACTTC
TRBD1	TRBV20-1	few	TRBJ1-2	CSAWDLDRAPYGYTF	TGCAGTGCTTGGGACCTAGACAGGGCCCCCTATGGCTACACCTTC
TRBD1	TRBV20-1	.	TRBJ1-5	CSAVPGGHQPQHF	TGCAGTGCGGTTCCAGGGGGGCATCAGCCCCAGCATTTT
TRBD1	TRBV7-2	.	TRBJ2-3	CASPSDRGRLDTQYF	TGTGCCAGCCCCTCGGACAGGGGGCGCTTAGATACGCAGTATTTT
.	TRBV13	few	TRBJ2-5	CASSLGGRLQTQYF	TGTGCCAGCAGCTTAGGGGGGAGGTTGCAGACCCAGTACTTC
.	TRBV27	.	TRBJ1-5	CASSLSSGTLGGNQPQHF	TGTGCCAGCAGTTTATCGTCCGGGACCTTGGGGGGCAATCAGCCCCAGCATTTT
.	TRBV10-3	.	TRBJ1-3	CAISAGGNTIYF	TGTGCCATCAGTGCGGGGGGAAACACCATATATTTT
.	TRBV6-1	few	TRBJ2-5	CASTVGYQETQYF	TGTGCCAGCACCGTTGGGTACCAAGAGACCCAGTACTTC
.	TRBV4-1	.	TRBJ1-1	CASSQRLITGAEAFF	TGCGCCAGCAGCCAGAGACTGATTACAGGTGCTGAAGCTTTCTTT
.	TRBV3-1	many	TRBJ2-4	CASSLNGQKLAKNIQYF	TGTGCCAGCAGCCTCAACGGACAGAAACTAGCCAAAAACATTCAGTACTTC
.	TRBV5-1	many	TRBJ2-7	CASSLTTSYEQYF	TGCGCCAGCAGCCTAACGACCTCCTACGAGCAGTACTTC
.	TRBV12-5	few	TRBJ2-5	CASGSPDNEQYF	TGTGCTAGTGGTTCTCCAGACAATGAGCAGTACTTC
.	TRBV5-6	.	TRBJ2-2	CASSLTGSAGELFF	TGTGCCAGCAGCTTGACGGGATCCGCCGGGGAGCTGTTTTTT
.	TRBV20-1	.	TRBJ2-7	CSAPKDKPYEQYF	TGCAGTGCTCCCAAGGACAAACCCTACGAGCAGTACTTC
.	TRBV5-1	many	TRBJ2-5	CASSSNRGETQYF	TGCGCCAGCAGCTCTAACCGCGGGGAGACCCAGTACTTC
.	TRBV25-1	.	TRBJ1-2	CASRVDLGGGSYGYTF	TGTGCCAGCAGGGTTGATCTGGGGGGCGGTAGCTATGGCTACACCTTC
.	TRBV4-2	few	TRBJ1-6	CASSQDGMRWSSYNSPLHF	TGTGCCAGCAGCCAAGATGGAATGCGGTGGAGCTCCTATAATTCACCCCTCCACTTT
TRBD1	TRBV20-1	.	TRBJ1-6	CSAKVKDRRNSPLHF	TGCAGTGCTAAAGTCAAGGACAGGAGGAATTCACCCCTCCACTTT
.	TRBV27	once	TRBJ2-7	CASGQAYPTYEQYF	TGTGCCAGCGGCCAGGCGTACCCGACCTACGAGCAGTACTTC
TRBD2	TRBV7-8	.	TRBJ2-3	CASSLEGGRATDTQYF	TGTGCCAGCAGCTTAGAGGGCGGGAGGGCCACAGATACGCAGTATTTT
.	TRBV20-1	many	TRBJ1-3	CSARHSGNTIYF	TGCAGTGCTAGACACTCTGGAAACACCATATATTTT
.	TRBV9	.	TRBJ2-1	CASSVEETTTNEQFF	TGTGCCAGCAGCGTGGAAGAGACTACTACAAATGAGCAGTTCTTC
.	TRBV25-1	few	TRBJ2-7	CASSGLVNYEQYF	TGTGCCAGCAGCGGCCTAGTTAACTACGAGCAGTACTTC
.	TRBV6-5	.	TRBJ1-1	CASSYSMRDTEAFF	TGTGCCAGCAGTTACTCGATGAGGGACACTGAAGCTTTCTTT
.	TRBV28	.	TRBJ1-4	CASSPPLAPEELFF	TGTGCCAGCAGTCCCCCGTTGGCACCAGAAGAACTGTTTTTT
.	TRBV24-1	.	TRBJ2-1	CATSPTGTYSYNEQFF	TGTGCCACCAGCCCTACCGGGACTTACTCCTACAATGAGCAGTTCTTC
TRBD1	TRBV12-3/TRBV12-4	.	TRBJ1-1	CASSPGTGPLNTEAFF	TGTGCCAGCAGTCCCGGGACAGGGCCGTTGAACACTGAAGCTTTCTTT
TRBD2	TRBV12-3/TRBV12-4	few	TRBJ2-3	CASSKAGAGTDTQYF	TGTGCCAGCAGTAAAGCGGGAGCGGGTACAGATACGCAGTATTTT
TRBD2	TRBV10-3	.	TRBJ2-7	CAISVASGIMTYEQYF	TGTGCCATCAGTGTGGCTAGCGGAATCATGACCTACGAGCAGTACTTC
.	TRBV20-1	few	TRBJ1-1	CSARIRGMNTEAFF	TGCAGTGCTAGAATCAGGGGCATGAACACTGAAGCTTTCTTT
.	TRBV6-1	.	TRBJ2-7	CASTQRGTAAYEQYF	TGTGCCAGCACCCAGCGTGGGACCGCAGCCTACGAGCAGTACTTC
.	TRBV27	.	TRBJ2-4	CASSLFGQPANAKNIQYF	TGTGCCAGCAGTTTATTCGGGCAGCCAGCGAATGCCAAAAACATTCAGTACTTC
.	TRBV20-1	.	TRBJ2-7	CSAREGVRIRDHYEQYF	TGCAGTGCTAGAGAAGGGGTCAGAATTCGGGACCACTACGAGCAGTACTTC
.	TRBV4-2	many	TRBJ2-5	CASSQAGVQETQYF	TGTGCCAGCAGCCAAGCAGGGGTCCAAGAGACCCAGTACTTC
TRBD1	TRBV4-1	.	TRBJ2-7	CASSQVGQGDYEQYF	TGCGCCAGCAGCCAAGTGGGACAGGGGGACTACGAGCAGTACTTC
.	TRBV4-1	few	TRBJ1-5	CASSLIQGYQPQHF	TGCGCCAGCAGCCTCATACAGGGCTATCAGCCCCAGCATTTT
.	TRBV10-3	many	TRBJ1-4	CAISESTGLPEKLFF	TGTGCCATCAGTGAGTCGACGGGACTCCCTGAAAAACTGTTTTTT
TRBD1	TRBV5-1	few	TRBJ1-4	CASRDSNEKLFF	TGCGCCAGCCGGGACAGTAATGAAAAACTGTTTTTT